The rows below give T cell receptor beta chains drawn from one sample of a study of regulatory T cells in long-lasting Graves disease. TCRdb reprocessed the multiplex PCR reads with MiXCR, giving one entry per CDR3 protein. The table has some 280,000 distinct CDR3 sequences, 22% seen once. Material: peripheral blood mononuclear cells (PBMCs), obtained when the disease was refractory, from a patient treated with antithyroid drugs. These receptor sequences come from a female donor with Graves disease. The conserved cysteine and the conserved F or W are not part of the CDR3 here. Clone size, where shown, is once, few, many, or a class for clones that have expanded.

size	J	V	CDR3
many	TRBJ1-2	TRBV7-2	ASSPSGVGARDYT
.	TRBJ2-3	TRBV5-6	ASSLLNTDTQY
medium-sized	TRBJ1-1	TRBV7-2	ASSSGQENTEAF
few	TRBJ1-2	TRBV18	ASSPPGTGYGYT
few	TRBJ1-2	TRBV18	ASSLNPRGADGYT
.	TRBJ1-1	TRBV29-1	SVGGTGLLNTEAF
many	TRBJ2-4	TRBV11-1	ASSETGEDIQY
many	TRBJ2-4	TRBV6-1	ASTKRGTSDKNIQY
many	TRBJ1-4	TRBV28	ASSFEGARREKLF
.	TRBJ2-2	TRBV28	ATNRLNTGELF
.	TRBJ1-1	TRBV12-3/TRBV12-4	ASSETDRGRDTEAF
many	TRBJ1-1	TRBV2	ASRGQEKAF
.	TRBJ2-1	TRBV28	ASSPTYNEQF
many	TRBJ1-2	TRBV2	ASRNDRAPNYGYT
.	TRBJ1-6	TRBV7-9	ASSPRGPTDSPLH
.	TRBJ2-7	TRBV7-8	ASSLGRTVNYEQY
.	TRBJ2-1	TRBV6-2/TRBV6-3	ASSYSGGSGRIYNEQF
.	TRBJ1-3	TRBV6-1	ASSRTTGNTIY
once	TRBJ1-1	TRBV4-1	ASSPTASGQANTEAF
few	TRBJ1-2	TRBV11-2	ASSHYRGTGGINGYT
few	TRBJ1-1	TRBV2	ASSESGIIQNTEAF
many	TRBJ2-7	TRBV18	ASSPSGSNEQY
few	TRBJ1-2	TRBV14	ASSQGTGGAYGYT
few	TRBJ2-3	TRBV28	ASSLSSDTQY
.	TRBJ2-7	TRBV4-1	ASSQDEGPYEQY
.	TRBJ2-7	TRBV20-1	STNTGTPPYEQY
many	TRBJ1-5	TRBV6-2/TRBV6-3	ASTRTEYSNQPQH
.	TRBJ1-2	TRBV18	ASSPTDSYYGYT
many	TRBJ1-2	TRBV28	ASSTRQGRIGYT
few	TRBJ2-7	TRBV29-1	SVGGEGFNEQY
many	TRBJ2-5	TRBV29-1	SVATDEWTQY
.	TRBJ1-3	TRBV6-1	ASSDNNSGNTIY
many	TRBJ2-7	TRBV12-3/TRBV12-4	ASLQAAGATYEQY
once	TRBJ2-2	TRBV7-2	ASGLSGVNTGELF
.	TRBJ2-5	TRBV27	ASSPGAGVETQY
few	TRBJ2-5	TRBV29-1	SVRPGQGAGETQY
.	TRBJ1-6	TRBV5-6	ASSSAIFGALH
.	TRBJ1-2	TRBV18	ASSEGQGYGYT
many	TRBJ1-1	TRBV3-1	ASSQGPSNTEAF
many	TRBJ2-2	TRBV15	ATSTVDRPTGELF
.	TRBJ2-7	TRBV11-1	ASSTLAGMAYEQY
.	TRBJ1-5	TRBV5-5	ASSLGHGNQPQH
few	TRBJ1-4	TRBV18	ASSPVPGDEKLF
.	TRBJ1-6	TRBV18	ASSPEQGWGSPLH
many	TRBJ1-2	TRBV10-3	AISARTALDPNYGYT
.	TRBJ2-2	TRBV9	ASSRVPGPGELF
.	TRBJ2-7	TRBV30	AWSGTGDGEQY
few	TRBJ2-7	TRBV20-1	SARDLAGASHSEQY